The TCR beta chain described here comes from a study of cytomegalovirus exposure and HLA in healthy donors. Study-wide findings and caveats: The likely explanation for a cluster of highly shared sequence variants was sequencing artifact.

The CDR3 has 11 amino acids. The V end lost 3 bases, the J end lost 10 bases, and 7 bases lay between the germline ends. Germline assignment: CDR1 KGHSH and CDR2 LQKENI. The sample holds many counts of this clone. Its cognate antigen is unknown. A multiplex PCR was run with 60 Vbeta primers and 13 Jbeta primers. Only in-frame clones appear in the TCRdb table, and some are missing; sequencing was by immunoSEQ multiplex PCR. The profile covers 35,000 to 50,000 clones, with roughly half appearing a single time and roughly 5.6% taken by the ten largest. The chain recombines TRBV18 with TRBJ2-1, with no clear D. The origin of this receptor is a man between 60 and 75 years old in good health and CMV-seronegative. The specimen was PBMCs. The CDR3 loop reads CASSPRLEQFF. As DNA, the CDR3 is TGTGCCAGCTCACCTCGACTGGAGCAGTTCTTC.